The following is a T cell receptor (beta chain) sequence with its context. This sample is part of a study of OX40 agonist ivuxolimab in advanced cancers. Across the whole study: Prior anti-PD-1, anti-PD-L1 or anti-CTLA-4 therapy was allowed; approximately 41% had some.

Profiled with immunoSEQ multiplex PCR; TCRdb holds only in-frame clones, not every one. The sample comprises 35,000 or so clones, approximately 80% of which are singletons, and roughly 18% rests with the top ten. This receptor was identified in an adult with an advanced solid tumor such as melanoma, head and neck, liver or kidney cancer. This material consisted of CD4+ or CD8+ T cells sorted from blood, taken in a trial of the OX40 agonist ivuxolimab.

Here the CDR3 DNA reads TGCGCCAGCAGTGAGGTCGGCGAGCAGTACTTC. Translated: CASSEVGEQYF. The chain recombines TRBV10-2 with TRBJ2-7; D unresolved. Deletions cut 2 bases from V and 6 bases from J, with 5 bases between. CDR3 length: 11 amino acids. CDR1 and CDR2 (germline): WSHSY, SAAADI.